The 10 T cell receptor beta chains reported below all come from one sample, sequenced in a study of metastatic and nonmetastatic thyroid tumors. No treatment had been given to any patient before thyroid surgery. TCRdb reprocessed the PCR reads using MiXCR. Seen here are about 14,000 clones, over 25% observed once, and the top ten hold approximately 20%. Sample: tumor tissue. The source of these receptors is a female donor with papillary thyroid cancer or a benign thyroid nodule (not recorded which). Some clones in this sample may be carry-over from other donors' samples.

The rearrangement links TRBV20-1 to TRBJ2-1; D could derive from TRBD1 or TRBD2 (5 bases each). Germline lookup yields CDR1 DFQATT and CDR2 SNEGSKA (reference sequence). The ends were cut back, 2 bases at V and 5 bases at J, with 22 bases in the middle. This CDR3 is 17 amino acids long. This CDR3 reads CSARSGDQPLIDNEQFF. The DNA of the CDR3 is TGCAGTGCTAGAAGTGGGGACCAACCCTTGATAGACAATGAGCAGTTCTTC.

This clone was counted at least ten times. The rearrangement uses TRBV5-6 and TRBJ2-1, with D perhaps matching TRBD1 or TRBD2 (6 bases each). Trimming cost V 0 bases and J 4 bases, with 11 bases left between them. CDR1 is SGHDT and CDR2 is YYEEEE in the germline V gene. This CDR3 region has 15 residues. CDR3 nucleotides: TGTGCCAGCAGCTTGGGGCGGGACAAGTACAATGAGCAGTTCTTC. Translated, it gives CASSLGRDKYNEQFF.

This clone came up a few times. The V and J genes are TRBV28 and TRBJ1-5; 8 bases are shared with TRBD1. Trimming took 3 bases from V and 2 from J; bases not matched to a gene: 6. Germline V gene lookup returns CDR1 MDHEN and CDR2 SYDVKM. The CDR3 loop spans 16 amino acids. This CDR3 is CASSLGSGGGNQPQHF. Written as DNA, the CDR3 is TGTGCCAGCAGTTTGGGGTCAGGGGGCGGCAATCAGCCCCAGCATTTT.

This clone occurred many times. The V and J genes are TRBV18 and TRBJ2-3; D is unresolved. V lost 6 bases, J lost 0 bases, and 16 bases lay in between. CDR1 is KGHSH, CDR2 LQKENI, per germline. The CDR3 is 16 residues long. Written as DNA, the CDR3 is TGTGCCAGCTCTCCGAGAGGTCAGTCTAGCACAGATACGCAGTATTTT. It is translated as CASSPRGQSSTDTQYF.

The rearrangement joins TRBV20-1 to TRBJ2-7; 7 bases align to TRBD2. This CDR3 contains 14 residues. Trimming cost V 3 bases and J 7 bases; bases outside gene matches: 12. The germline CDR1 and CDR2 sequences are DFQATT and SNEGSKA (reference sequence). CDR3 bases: TGCAGTGCTAGTCCGGCGGGAGTTCTTGGGGAGCAGTACGTC. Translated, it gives CSASPAGVLGEQYV.

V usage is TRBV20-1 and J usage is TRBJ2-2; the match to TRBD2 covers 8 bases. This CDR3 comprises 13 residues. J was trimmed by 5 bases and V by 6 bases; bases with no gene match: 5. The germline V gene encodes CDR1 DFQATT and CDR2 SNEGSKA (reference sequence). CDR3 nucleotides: TGCAGTGCCCCAAGCGGGAGTACCGGGGAGCTGTTTTTT. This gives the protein CSAPSGSTGELFF.

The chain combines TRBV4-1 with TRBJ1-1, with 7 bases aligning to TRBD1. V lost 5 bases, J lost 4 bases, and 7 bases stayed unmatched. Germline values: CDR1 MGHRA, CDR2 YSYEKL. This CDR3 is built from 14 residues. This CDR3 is CASSDRQGGTEAFF. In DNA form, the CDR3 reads TGCGCCAGCAGCGACCGACAGGGTGGCACTGAAGCTTTCTTT.

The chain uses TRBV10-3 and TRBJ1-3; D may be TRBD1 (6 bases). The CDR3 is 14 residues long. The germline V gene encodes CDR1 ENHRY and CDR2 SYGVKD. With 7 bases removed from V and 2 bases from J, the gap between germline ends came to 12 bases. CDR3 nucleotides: TGTGCCATCAAAACTGGACAGACTGGAAACACCATATATTTT. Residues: CAIKTGQTGNTIYF.

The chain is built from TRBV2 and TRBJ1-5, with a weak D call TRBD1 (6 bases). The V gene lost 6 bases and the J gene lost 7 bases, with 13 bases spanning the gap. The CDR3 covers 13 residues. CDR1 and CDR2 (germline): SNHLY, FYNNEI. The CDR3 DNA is TGTGCCAGCAGCTTGCAGGGGTACCAGCCCCAGCATTTT. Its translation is CASSLQGYQPQHF.

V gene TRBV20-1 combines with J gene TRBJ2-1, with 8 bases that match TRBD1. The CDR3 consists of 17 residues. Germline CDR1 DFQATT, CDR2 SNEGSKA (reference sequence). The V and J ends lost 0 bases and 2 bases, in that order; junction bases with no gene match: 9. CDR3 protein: CSARDPSRDRPYNEQFF. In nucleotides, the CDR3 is TGCAGTGCTAGAGATCCCTCCCGGGACAGGCCCTACAATGAGCAGTTCTTC.